A single sample is the source of the 31 T cell receptor beta chains below, sequenced in a study of shared clonotypes between healthy human individuals (dated by TCRdb to about 2020). Libraries were made using the immunoSEQ multiplex PCR assay. TCRdb stores this immuneACCESS table with in-frame sequences only. Part of the clones is absent; in the studies checked, under half of the shortfall reflects unresolved V genes, and no reason is known for the rest. The sample profile shows some 2,000,000 clones; 90% to 96% of them were found once. The top ten clones comprise around 0.13% of the sample. The sample consisted of naive CD4+ T cells sorted from blood. Taken with the paper, the label for cell subset or site translates to: CD45RA+ positively selected. These receptor sequences come from a man aged 18 to 29 in good health.

This clone was recorded once. Other DNA sequences in the sample encode the same CDR3. The chain couples TRBV7-9 to TRBJ2-7; D gene uncertain. CDR3 size: 13 residues. The V gene lost 5 bases and the J gene lost 3 bases, with 11 bases spanning the gap. CDR1 SEHNR and CDR2 FQNEAQ come from the germline V gene (reference sequence). In DNA, the CDR3 is TGTGCCAGCAGCCTCGACGGCTTCTACGAGCAGTACTTC. Translated, it gives CASSLDGFYEQYF. Full variable domain (remainder filled in from reference TRBV7-9 and TRBJ2-7): DTGVSQNPRHKITKRGQNVTFRCDPISEHNRLYWYRQTLGQGPEFLTYFQNEAQLEKSRLLSDRFSAERPKGSFSTLEIQRTEQGDSAMYLCASSLDGFYEQYFGPGTRLTVT.

The rearrangement joins TRBV10-3 to TRBJ1-1, with D possibly TRBD1 on 6 matching bases. The V end lost 6 bases, the J end lost 3 bases, and 17 bases lay between the germline ends. The V gene's germline CDR1 is ENHRY and CDR2 SYGVKD. CDR3 length equals 15 residues. CDR3 in DNA: TGTGCCATCAGAAACTCAGGGGTAGGGGACACTGAAGCTTTCTTT. Its translation is CAIRNSGVGDTEAFF.

The rearrangement joins TRBV28 to TRBJ2-6, with unresolved D. The CDR3 is 13 amino acids. V was trimmed by 7 bases and J by 4 bases, leaving 8 bases between them. The germline V gene has CDR1 MDHEN and CDR2 SYDVKM. The CDR3 protein is CASTLPGANVLTF. The CDR3 coding sequence is TGTGCCAGCACCTTACCGGGGGCCAACGTCCTGACTTTC.

This clone was detected once. The rearrangement uses TRBV10-3 and TRBJ1-2; no reliable D call. The V and J ends lost 0 bases and 8 bases respectively, with 13 bases between them. The germline CDR1 and CDR2 sequences are ENHRY and SYGVKD. The length of the CDR3 is 14 residues. The CDR3 DNA is TGTGCCATCAGTGAGTCTCGAGGCCCGGGCGGCTACACCTTC. This translates into CAISESRGPGGYTF.

As to this clone: This sample includes further DNA sequences coding for the same CDR3. This chain uses TRBV30 with TRBJ1-2; the D gene is possibly TRBD1 (6 bases). V lost 4 bases, J lost 2 bases, and 8 bases lay in between. The CDR3 runs to 12 residues. Germline lookup yields CDR1 GTSNPN and CDR2 SVGIG (reference sequence). CDR3 bases: TGTGCCTGGACGCAGGGGAACTATGGCTACACCTTC. Amino acids: CAWTQGNYGYTF.

The chain is built from TRBV5-8 and TRBJ1-5; D gene unclear. The CDR3 consists of 13 residues. Deletions cut 4 bases from V and 6 bases from J, with 11 bases between. Germline assignment: CDR1 SGHTS and CDR2 YDEGEE. The CDR3 protein is CASSLDRAQPQHF. The CDR3 region has the DNA TGTGCCAGCAGCCTGGACCGCGCTCAGCCCCAGCATTTT.

This chain connects TRBV28 to TRBJ2-7; D possibly matches TRBD1 or TRBD2 (5 bases each). The CDR3 contains 14 residues. The germline V gene has CDR1 MDHEN and CDR2 SYDVKM. V lost 8 bases, J lost 0 bases, and 14 bases lay in between. CDR3 amino acids: CASGGSGRSYEQYF. CDR3 in DNA: TGTGCCAGCGGCGGATCGGGACGCTCCTACGAGCAGTACTTC.

This sequence joins TRBV18 and TRBJ2-5; 7 bases map to TRBD1. Looked up from germline, CDR1 is KGHSH and CDR2 is LQKENI. The trim removed 4 bases at V and 5 bases at J, leaving 4 bases unmatched. There are 13 residues in the CDR3. DNA of the CDR3: TGTGCCAGCTCACAGGGACAGCCGGAGACCCAGTACTTC. The encoded protein is CASSQGQPETQYF.

This rearrangement joins TRBV7-9 to TRBJ2-5, with TRBD2 matching over 13 bases. Germline-derived CDR1 and CDR2 are SEHNR and FQNEAQ (reference sequence). The junction had 11 bases not matched to a gene; V was cut back by 5 bases and J by 5 bases. There are 17 residues in the CDR3. In nucleotides, the CDR3 is TGTGCCAGCAGCCCCGGGACTAGCGGGGATCGGGCGGAGACCCAGTACTTC. Translating gives CASSPGTSGDRAETQYF.

The chain employs TRBV27 and TRBJ2-1, with a possible D match to TRBD1 (6 bases). Germline-derived CDR1 and CDR2 are MNHEY and SMNVEV (reference sequence). The CDR3 extends over 13 amino acids. V gave up 7 bases and J gave up 4 bases, with 11 bases separating them. This CDR3 is CASKLQGYNEQFF. The DNA for the CDR3 is TGTGCCAGCAAACTACAGGGATACAATGAGCAGTTCTTC.

The gene calls are TRBV5-6 and TRBJ2-1; 8 bases are shared with TRBD2. The CDR3 loop spans 13 amino acids. Germline values: CDR1 SGHDT, CDR2 YYEEEE. Germline trimming cut 4 bases from V and 7 bases from J; bases unmatched to any gene: 4. CDR3 residues: CASSTRLANEQFF. The CDR3 DNA sequence: TGTGCCAGCAGCACCCGACTAGCGAATGAGCAGTTCTTC.

The rearrangement joins TRBV10-3 to TRBJ2-7; D unresolved. The CDR3 consists of 13 residues. V was shortened by 6 bases and J by 2 bases, with 11 bases between the two germline ends. Germline loops: CDR1 ENHRY, CDR2 SYGVKD. In DNA, the CDR3 is TGTGCCATCAGGCTTTCGGCAGCCTACGAGCAGTACTTC. It translates to CAIRLSAAYEQYF.

The rearrangement uses TRBV6-5 and TRBJ2-7; maybe TRBD2 (6 bases). The CDR3 loop spans 15 amino acids. V was cut by 4 bases and J by 2 bases, with 15 bases left in between. Germline V gene data show CDR1 as MNHEY and CDR2 as SVGAGI. The CDR3 region is CASSSSGGGAYEQYF. The CDR3 nucleotides are TGTGCCAGCAGTTCTTCCGGCGGAGGGGCCTACGAGCAGTACTTC.

The CDR3 DNA reads as TGTGCCAGCAGTCCGCAAGGGATTGGCTACACCTTC. The encoded protein is CASSPQGIGYTF. V gene TRBV27 combines with J gene TRBJ1-2; D gene uncertain. The V gene lost 5 bases and the J gene lost 7 bases, with 11 bases spanning the gap. The CDR3 length is 12 residues. Germline-derived CDR1 and CDR2 are MNHEY and SMNVEV (reference sequence).

V gene TRBV27 combines with J gene TRBJ2-1, with 10 positions matching TRBD2. V lost 7 bases, J lost 6 bases, and 12 bases stayed unmatched. The CDR3 is 16 amino acids. CDR1 is MNHEY and CDR2 is SMNVEV in the germline V gene (reference sequence). This chain's CDR3 is CASMGASGSKSNEQFF. The DNA for the CDR3 is TGTGCCAGCATGGGGGCTAGCGGGAGTAAAAGCAATGAGCAGTTCTTC.

The V and J genes are TRBV27 and TRBJ2-1; possibly TRBD1 for D (5 bases). Germline-derived CDR1 and CDR2 are MNHEY and SMNVEV (reference sequence). This CDR3 contains 15 residues. V was shortened by 7 bases and J by 0 bases, with 13 bases between the two germline ends. The CDR3 nucleotides read TGTGCCAGCAAACGACAGTCACTCTCCTACAATGAGCAGTTCTTC. As protein: CASKRQSLSYNEQFF.

V is TRBV14 and J is TRBJ2-1; no definite D call. With 2 bases removed from V and 5 bases from J, the gap between germline ends came to 7 bases. Germline V gene lookup returns CDR1 SGHDN and CDR2 FVKESK. The CDR3 is 13 residues long. CDR3 DNA: TGTGCCAGCAGCCAATCCCTCAACAATGAGCAGTTCTTC. It encodes CASSQSLNNEQFF. Looking up the rest from reference TRBV14 and TRBJ2-1 gives the full variable domain: EAGVTQFPSHSVIEKGQTVTLRCDPISGHDNLYWYRRVMGKEIKFLLHFVKESKQDESGMPNNRFLAERTGGTYSTLKVQPAELEDSGVYFCASSQSLNNEQFFGPGTRLTVL.

This chain joins TRBV10-3 and TRBJ2-5; D not resolved. The ends were cut back, 0 bases at V and 6 bases at J, with 20 bases in the middle. The CDR3 has 17 amino acids. Looked up from germline, CDR1 is ENHRY and CDR2 is SYGVKD. CDR3 sequence: CAISESTPGSRGQTQYF. Written as DNA, the CDR3 is TGTGCCATCAGTGAGTCGACTCCCGGCTCCCGCGGTCAGACCCAGTACTTC.

This rearrangement joins TRBV11-3 to TRBJ2-2, with D perhaps matching TRBD1 or TRBD2 (5 bases each). Germline V CDR1 and CDR2: SGHNT, YENEEA. V lost 5 bases to trimming and J lost 7 bases, with 11 bases between them. This CDR3 has 13 residues. The DNA of the CDR3 is TGTGCCAGCAGCCTCACAGGAGGCGGGGAGCTGTTTTTT. It translates to CASSLTGGGELFF.

This chain joins TRBV19 and TRBJ1-1; TRBD1 is a possible D gene (5 bases). In germline, CDR1 is LNHDA, CDR2 SQIVND (reference sequence). CDR3 length equals 15 residues. Trimming left V 5 bases short and J 0 bases short, with 13 bases between. CDR3 in DNA: TGTGCCAGTAGTCCTTTTGGGGGTATGAACACTGAAGCTTTCTTT. Its protein is CASSPFGGMNTEAFF.

The CDR3 region has the DNA TGTGCCAGCACTCTTGGGGGTAGCAACGAGCAGTACTTC. This codes for CASTLGGSNEQYF. The chain joins TRBV6-5 to TRBJ2-7; either TRBD1 or TRBD2 may fit D (5 bases each). V shed 7 bases and J shed 5 bases, with 15 bases lying between them. The CDR3 contains 13 residues. Germline V gives CDR1 MNHEY, CDR2 SVGAGI.

This CDR3 reads CASSAAAWHTEAFF. The CDR3 region has the DNA TGTGCCAGCAGTGCGGCAGCCTGGCACACTGAAGCTTTCTTT. V usage is TRBV2 and J usage is TRBJ1-1, with no clear D. V dropped 4 bases and J dropped 3 bases, with 12 bases sitting between them. Germline assignment: CDR1 SNHLY and CDR2 FYNNEI. The CDR3 has 14 residues.

The V and J genes are TRBV4-1 and TRBJ2-2, with TRBD1 matching over 8 bases. The junction had 4 bases not matched to a gene; V was cut back by 3 bases and J by 1 base. CDR3 length equals 16 residues. The V gene's germline CDR1 is MGHRA and CDR2 YSYEKL. CDR3 nucleotides: TGCGCCAGCAGCCAGAGACAGGGGAAGAACACCGGGGAGCTGTTTTTT. Encoded protein: CASSQRQGKNTGELFF.

The chain carries TRBV28 and TRBJ1-6; D gene uncertain. The CDR3 covers 15 residues. V lost 6 bases and J lost 7, with 16 bases in between. Germline V CDR1 and CDR2: MDHEN, SYDVKM. In DNA form, the CDR3 reads TGTGCCAGCAGGTCAACCGAGCTTGGGAATTCACCCCTCCACTTT. Residues: CASRSTELGNSPLHF.

The CDR3 loop reads CASRAGGQPQHF. The CDR3, as DNA: TGCGCCAGCAGGGCGGGGGGTCAGCCCCAGCATTTT. V usage is TRBV10-2 and J usage is TRBJ1-5; TRBD1 might be the D (5 bases). The ends were cut back, 6 bases at V and 6 bases at J, with 9 bases in the middle. This CDR3 has 12 amino acids. The germline V gene encodes CDR1 WSHSY and CDR2 SAAADI.

CDR3 bases: TGCGCCAGCAGCTTGGGGACAGGGAATGAGCAGTTCTTC. Translating it yields CASSLGTGNEQFF. The chain links TRBV5-1 to TRBJ2-1; 8 bases are shared with TRBD1. This CDR3 is 13 amino acids long. Unmatched junction bases numbered 0, after V lost 0 bases and J lost 7 bases. Germline CDR1 and CDR2: SGHRS and YFSETQ. The whole variable domain, remainder taken from reference TRBV5-1 and TRBJ2-1, is KAGVTQTPRYLIKTRGQQVTLSCSPISGHRSVSWYQQTPGQGLQFLFEYFSETQRNKGNFPGRFSGRQFSNSRSEMNVSTLELGDSALYLCASSLGTGNEQFFGPGTRLTVL.

This chain connects TRBV19 to TRBJ1-5; the D is unclear. The CDR3 has 18 residues. Between the trimmed V and J ends, which lost 6 bases and 0 bases, there was a span of 21 bases. Germline CDR1 LNHDA, CDR2 SQIVND (reference sequence). The chain's CDR3 is CASSHRESRALSNQPQHF. Written as DNA, the CDR3 is TGTGCCAGTAGCCACCGCGAATCCCGCGCCCTTAGCAATCAGCCCCAGCATTTT.

The chain employs TRBV4-1 and TRBJ1-2; TRBD1 is a possible D gene (5 bases). This CDR3 comprises 13 residues. Trimming removed 4 bases at V and 2 bases at J, with 8 bases between. Germline CDR1 and CDR2: MGHRA and YSYEKL. The CDR3 bases are TGCGCCAGCAGCCCGACAGAGAACTATGGCTACACCTTC. Amino acid sequence: CASSPTENYGYTF.

J is TRBJ2-1 and V is TRBV28, with D possibly matching TRBD2 (5 bases). This CDR3 is built from 15 residues. Germline V CDR1 and CDR2: MDHEN, SYDVKM. Between the trimmed V and J ends, which lost 4 bases and 9 bases, there was a span of 19 bases. The DNA of the CDR3 is TGTGCCAGCAGTTCCTATCTACGGGGAGCTGGTGAGCAGTTCTTC. As protein: CASSSYLRGAGEQFF. Complete variable domain (other parts from reference TRBV28 and TRBJ2-1): DVKVTQSSRYLVKRTGEKVFLECVQDMDHENMFWYRQDPGLGLRLIYFSYDVKMKEKGDIPEGYSVSREKKERFSLILESASTNQTSMYLCASSSYLRGAGEQFFGPGTRLTVL.

This clone showed up just once. V usage is TRBV7-9 and J usage is TRBJ1-5; no reliable D call. With 4 bases removed from V and 5 bases from J, the gap between germline ends came to 9 bases. Germline lookup yields CDR1 SEHNR and CDR2 FQNEAQ (reference sequence). This CDR3 spans 13 amino acids. CDR3 coding DNA: TGTGCCAGCAGCTCGTATGGGGATCAGCCCCAGCATTTT. Amino acids: CASSSYGDQPQHF.

The chain carries TRBV14 and TRBJ1-6; TRBD1 matches 7 bases. Germline V CDR1 and CDR2: SGHDN, FVKESK. The ends lost 4 bases at V and 14 bases at J; junction bases unmatched: 8. CDR3 length: 13 amino acids. The CDR3 protein is CASSLLQGFTLHF. The CDR3 DNA reads as TGTGCCAGCAGCCTTCTACAGGGGTTCACCCTCCACTTT.